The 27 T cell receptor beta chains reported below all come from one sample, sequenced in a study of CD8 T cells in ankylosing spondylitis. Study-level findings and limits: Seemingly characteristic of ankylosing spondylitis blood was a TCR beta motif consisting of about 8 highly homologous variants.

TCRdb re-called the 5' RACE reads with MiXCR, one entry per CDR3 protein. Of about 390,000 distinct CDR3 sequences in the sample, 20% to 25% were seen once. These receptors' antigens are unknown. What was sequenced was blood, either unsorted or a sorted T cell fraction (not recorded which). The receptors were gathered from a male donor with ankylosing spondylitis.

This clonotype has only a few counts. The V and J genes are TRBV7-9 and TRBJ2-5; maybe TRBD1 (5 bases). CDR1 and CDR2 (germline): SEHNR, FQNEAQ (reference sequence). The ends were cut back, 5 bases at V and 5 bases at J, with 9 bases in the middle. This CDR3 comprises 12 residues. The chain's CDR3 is CASSPRVETQYF. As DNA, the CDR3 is TGTGCCAGCAGCCCCAGGGTTGAGACCCAGTACTTC.

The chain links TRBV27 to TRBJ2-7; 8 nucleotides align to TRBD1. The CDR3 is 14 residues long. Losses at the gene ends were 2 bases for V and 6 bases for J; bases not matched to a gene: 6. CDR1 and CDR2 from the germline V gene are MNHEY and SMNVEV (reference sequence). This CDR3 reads CASSLDRGVGEQYF. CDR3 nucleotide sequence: TGTGCCAGCAGTTTAGACAGGGGAGTTGGCGAGCAGTACTTC.

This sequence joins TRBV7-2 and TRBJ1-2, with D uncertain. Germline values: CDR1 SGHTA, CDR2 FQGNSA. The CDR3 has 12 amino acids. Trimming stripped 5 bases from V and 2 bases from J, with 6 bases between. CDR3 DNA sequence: TGTGCCAGCAGCCAGAGGAACTATGGCTACACCTTC. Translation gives CASSQRNYGYTF.

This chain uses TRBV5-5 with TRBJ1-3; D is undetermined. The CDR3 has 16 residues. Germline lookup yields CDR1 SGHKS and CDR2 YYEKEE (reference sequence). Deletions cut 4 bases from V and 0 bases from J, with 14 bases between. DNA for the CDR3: TGTGCCAGCAGCAAGGCCGGACTGATCTCTGGAAACACCATATATTTT. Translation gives CASSKAGLISGNTIYF.

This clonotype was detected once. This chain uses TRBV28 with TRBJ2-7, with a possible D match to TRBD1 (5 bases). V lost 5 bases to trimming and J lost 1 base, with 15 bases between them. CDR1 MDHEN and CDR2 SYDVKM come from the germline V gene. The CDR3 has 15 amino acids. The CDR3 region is CASSTRTSPSYEQYF. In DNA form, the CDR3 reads TGTGCCAGCAGTACCCGGACATCCCCTTCCTACGAGCAGTACTTC.

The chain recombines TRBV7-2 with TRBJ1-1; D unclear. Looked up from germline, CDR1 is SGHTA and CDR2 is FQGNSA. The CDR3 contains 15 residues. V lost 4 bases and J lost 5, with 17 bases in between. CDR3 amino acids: CASSSESNRRTEAFF. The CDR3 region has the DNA TGTGCCAGCAGCTCCGAGTCCAACCGGAGGACTGAAGCTTTCTTT.

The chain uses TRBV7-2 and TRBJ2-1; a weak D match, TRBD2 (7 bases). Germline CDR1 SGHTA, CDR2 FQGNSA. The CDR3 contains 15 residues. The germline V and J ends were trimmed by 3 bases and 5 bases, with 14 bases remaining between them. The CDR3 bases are TGTGCCAGCAGCTTCACACAGGGACTAAACAATGAGCAGTTCTTC. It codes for CASSFTQGLNNEQFF. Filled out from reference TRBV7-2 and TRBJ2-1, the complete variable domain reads GAGVSQSPSNKVTEKGKDVELRCDPISGHTALYWYRQSLGQGLEFLIYFQGNSAPDKSGLPSDRFSAERTGGSVSTLTIQRTQQEDSAVYLCASSFTQGLNNEQFFGPGTRLTVL.

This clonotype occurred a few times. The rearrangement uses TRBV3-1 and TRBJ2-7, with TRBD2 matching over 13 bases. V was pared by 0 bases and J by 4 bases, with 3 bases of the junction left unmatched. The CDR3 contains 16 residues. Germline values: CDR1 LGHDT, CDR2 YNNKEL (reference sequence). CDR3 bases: TGTGCCAGCAGCCAAGAACCGGGACTAGCGGGATACGAGCAGTACTTC. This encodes CASSQEPGLAGYEQYF.

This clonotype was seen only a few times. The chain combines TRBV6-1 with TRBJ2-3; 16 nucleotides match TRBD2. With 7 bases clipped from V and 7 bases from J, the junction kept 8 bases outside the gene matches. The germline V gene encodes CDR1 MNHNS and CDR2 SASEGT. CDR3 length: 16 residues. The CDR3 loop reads CASTPPGLAGGNTQYF. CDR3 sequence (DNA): TGTGCCAGCACCCCCCCGGGACTAGCGGGAGGGAATACGCAGTATTTT.

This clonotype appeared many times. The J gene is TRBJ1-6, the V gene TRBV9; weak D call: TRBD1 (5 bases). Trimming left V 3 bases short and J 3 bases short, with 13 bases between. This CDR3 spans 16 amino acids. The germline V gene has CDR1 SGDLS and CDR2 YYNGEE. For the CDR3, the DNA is TGTGCCAGCAGCGCCACCGGGGGGAACTATAATTCACCCCTCCACTTT. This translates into CASSATGGNYNSPLHF. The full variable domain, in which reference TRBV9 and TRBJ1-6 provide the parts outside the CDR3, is DSGVTQTPKHLITATGQRVTLRCSPRSGDLSVYWYQQSLDQGLQFLIQYYNGEERAKGNILERFSAQQFPDLHSELNLSSLELGDSALYFCASSATGGNYNSPLHFGNGTRLTVT.

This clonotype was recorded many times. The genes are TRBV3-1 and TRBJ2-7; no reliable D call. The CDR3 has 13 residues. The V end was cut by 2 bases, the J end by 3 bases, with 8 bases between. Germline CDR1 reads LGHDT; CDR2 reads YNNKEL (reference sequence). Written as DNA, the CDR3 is TGTGCCAGCAGCCAACGCATCGTCTACGAGCAGTACTTC. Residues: CASSQRIVYEQYF.

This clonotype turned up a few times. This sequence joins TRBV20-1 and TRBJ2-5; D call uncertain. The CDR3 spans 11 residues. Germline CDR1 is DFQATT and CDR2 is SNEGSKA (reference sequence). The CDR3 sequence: CGSSNQETQYF. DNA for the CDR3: TGCGGAAGCTCGAACCAAGAGACCCAGTACTTC.

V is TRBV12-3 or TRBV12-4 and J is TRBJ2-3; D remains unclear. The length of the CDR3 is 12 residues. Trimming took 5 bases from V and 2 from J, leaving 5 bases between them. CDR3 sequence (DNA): TGTGCCAGCAGTGATTTCACAGATACGCAGTATTTT. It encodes CASSDFTDTQYF.

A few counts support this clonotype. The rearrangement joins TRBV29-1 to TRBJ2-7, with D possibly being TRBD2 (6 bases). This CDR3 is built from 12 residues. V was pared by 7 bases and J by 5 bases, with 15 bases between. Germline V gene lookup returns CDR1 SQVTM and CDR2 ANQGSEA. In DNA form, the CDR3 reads TGCAGCGCCCGGGACTCGTCGGACGAGCAGTACTTC. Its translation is CSARDSSDEQYF.

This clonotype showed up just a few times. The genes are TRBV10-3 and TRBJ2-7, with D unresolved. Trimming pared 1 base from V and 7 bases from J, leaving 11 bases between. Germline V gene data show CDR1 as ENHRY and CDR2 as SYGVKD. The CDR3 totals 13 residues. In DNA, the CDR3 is TGTGCCATCAGTGAGTTAAACGCACAAGAGCAGTACTTC. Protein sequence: CAISELNAQEQYF.

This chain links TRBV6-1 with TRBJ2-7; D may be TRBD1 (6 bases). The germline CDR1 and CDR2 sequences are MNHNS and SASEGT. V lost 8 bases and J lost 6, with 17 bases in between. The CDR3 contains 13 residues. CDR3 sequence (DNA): TGTGCCAGCTACGACCTTACAGGGACCGAGCAGTACTTC. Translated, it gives CASYDLTGTEQYF.

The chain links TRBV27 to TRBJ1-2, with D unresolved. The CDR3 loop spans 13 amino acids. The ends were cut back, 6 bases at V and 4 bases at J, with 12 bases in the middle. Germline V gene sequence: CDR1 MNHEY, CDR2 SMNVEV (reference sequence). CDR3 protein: CASRRSRVYGYTF. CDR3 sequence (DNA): TGTGCCAGCAGGAGGAGCCGGGTCTATGGCTACACCTTC.

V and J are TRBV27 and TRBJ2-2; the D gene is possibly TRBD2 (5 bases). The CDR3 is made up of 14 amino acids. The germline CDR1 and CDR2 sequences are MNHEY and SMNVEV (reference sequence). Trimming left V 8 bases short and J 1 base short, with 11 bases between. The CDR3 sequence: CASWKAVNTGELFF. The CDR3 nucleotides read TGTGCCAGCTGGAAAGCGGTGAACACCGGGGAGCTGTTTTTT.

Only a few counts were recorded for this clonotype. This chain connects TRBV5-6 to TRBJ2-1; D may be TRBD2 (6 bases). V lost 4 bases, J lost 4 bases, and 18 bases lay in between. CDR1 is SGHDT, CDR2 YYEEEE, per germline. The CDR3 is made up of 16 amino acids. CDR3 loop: CASSPTAGPYYNEQFF. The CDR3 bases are TGTGCCAGCAGCCCAACTGCGGGGCCATATTACAATGAGCAGTTCTTC.

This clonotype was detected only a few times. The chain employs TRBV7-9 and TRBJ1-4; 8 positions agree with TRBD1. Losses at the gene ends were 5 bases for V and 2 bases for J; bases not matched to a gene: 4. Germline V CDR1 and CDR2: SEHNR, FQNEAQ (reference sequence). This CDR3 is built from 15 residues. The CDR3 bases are TGTGCCAGCAGCCCACGGACAGGGACTAATGAAAAACTGTTTTTT. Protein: CASSPRTGTNEKLFF.

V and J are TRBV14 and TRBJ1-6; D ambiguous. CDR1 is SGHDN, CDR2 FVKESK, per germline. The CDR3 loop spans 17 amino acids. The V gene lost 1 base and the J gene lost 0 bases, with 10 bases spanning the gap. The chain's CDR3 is CASSQATGGSYNSPLHF. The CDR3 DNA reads TGTGCCAGCAGCCAAGCGACGGGAGGCTCCTATAATTCACCCCTCCACTTT. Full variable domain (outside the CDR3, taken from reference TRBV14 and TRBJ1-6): EAGVTQFPSHSVIEKGQTVTLRCDPISGHDNLYWYRRVMGKEIKFLLHFVKESKQDESGMPNNRFLAERTGGTYSTLKVQPAELEDSGVYFCASSQATGGSYNSPLHFGNGTRLTVT.

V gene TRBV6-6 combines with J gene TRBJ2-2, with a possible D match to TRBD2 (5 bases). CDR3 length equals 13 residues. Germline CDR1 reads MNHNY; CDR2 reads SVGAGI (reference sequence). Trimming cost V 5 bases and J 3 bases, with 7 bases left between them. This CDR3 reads CASSPSHTGELFF. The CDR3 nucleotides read TGTGCCAGCAGTCCTAGCCACACCGGGGAGCTGTTTTTT.

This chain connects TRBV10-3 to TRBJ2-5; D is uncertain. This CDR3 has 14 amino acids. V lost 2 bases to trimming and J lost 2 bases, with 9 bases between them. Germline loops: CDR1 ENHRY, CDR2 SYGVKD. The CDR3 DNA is TGTGCCATCAGTGAGAGGCTGGAGCAAGAGACCCAGTACTTC. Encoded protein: CAISERLEQETQYF.

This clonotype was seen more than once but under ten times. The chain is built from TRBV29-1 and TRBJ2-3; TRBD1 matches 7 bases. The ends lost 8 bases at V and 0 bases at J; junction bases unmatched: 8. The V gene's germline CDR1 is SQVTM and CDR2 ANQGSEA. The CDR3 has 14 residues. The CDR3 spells CSLTLGQSTDTQYF. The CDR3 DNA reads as TGCAGCTTGACCTTGGGACAGAGCACAGATACGCAGTATTTT.

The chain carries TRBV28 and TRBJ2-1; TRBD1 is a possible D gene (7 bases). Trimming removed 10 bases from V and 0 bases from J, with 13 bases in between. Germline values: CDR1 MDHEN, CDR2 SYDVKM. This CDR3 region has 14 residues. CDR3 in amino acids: CATQQGGSYNEQFF. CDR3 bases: TGTGCCACCCAGCAGGGGGGCTCCTACAATGAGCAGTTCTTC.

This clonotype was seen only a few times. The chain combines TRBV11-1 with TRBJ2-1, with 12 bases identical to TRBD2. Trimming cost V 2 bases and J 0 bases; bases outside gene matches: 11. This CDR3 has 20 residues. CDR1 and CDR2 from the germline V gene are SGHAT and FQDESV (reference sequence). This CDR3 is CASSLPWLAGGSSSYNEQFF. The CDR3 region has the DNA TGTGCCAGCAGCTTACCCTGGCTAGCGGGAGGGTCTAGCTCCTACAATGAGCAGTTCTTC.

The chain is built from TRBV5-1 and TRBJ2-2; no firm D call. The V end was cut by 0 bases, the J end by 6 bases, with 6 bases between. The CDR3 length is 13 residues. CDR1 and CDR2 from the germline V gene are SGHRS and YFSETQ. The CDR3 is CASSLDSAGELFF. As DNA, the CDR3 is TGCGCCAGCAGCTTGGACAGCGCCGGGGAGCTGTTTTTT.